The clone carrying this TCR beta chain was picked up one time. The CDR3 consists of 14 residues. Germline lookup yields CDR1 SNHLY and CDR2 FYNNEI. Trimming took 5 bases from V and 6 from J; bases not matched to a gene: 5. The data were taken from a study of blood T cell repertoires in COVID-19. In the study overall: The United States, Italy and Spain supplied acute and convalescent COVID-19 samples. Sources were T cells, B-cell-depleted T cells, or PBMCs; the material itself was cDNA or gDNA.

Data came from immunoSEQ multiplex PCR; TCRdb stores just in-frame clones and leaves some out. The table records some 96,000 clones, roughly 79% of them present only once. The source material was peripheral blood. The clonotype originates from a woman in her seventies with acute or convalescent COVID-19. The chain employs TRBV2 and TRBJ2-1; 9 positions agree with TRBD1. The CDR3: CASSPDRGTNEQFF. The CDR3 bases are TGTGCCAGCAGTCCGGACAGGGGTACCAATGAGCAGTTCTTC.